The T cell receptor (beta chain) under discussion was sequenced for a study of blood T cell repertoires in COVID-19. The wider study: The analysed material was cDNA or gDNA that came from T cells, B-cell-depleted T cells, or PBMCs.

Original processing methods: It was from reference gene primer amplification that nucleated cell counts were estimated. The assay was immunoSEQ multiplex PCR, and TCRdb's table has in-frame clones only and misses some. That table gives V, J and clone size, and the DNA gave D and trimming. Among roughly 230,000 clones listed, about 90% were seen once. Trimming removed 7 bases at V and 4 bases at J, with 19 bases between. The CDR3 consists of 15 residues. Germline V gene data show CDR1 as LGHNA and CDR2 as YSLEER. Sequenced sample: PBMCs or T cells enriched from blood (not recorded which). The chain recombines TRBV4-3 with TRBJ1-2, with a possible D match to TRBD1 (6 bases). This receptor was obtained from a woman younger than 45 with acute COVID-19. The CDR3 reads CASNTSPGTPYGYTF. CDR3 sequence (DNA): TGCGCCAGCAACACGAGCCCCGGGACACCCTATGGCTACACCTTC.